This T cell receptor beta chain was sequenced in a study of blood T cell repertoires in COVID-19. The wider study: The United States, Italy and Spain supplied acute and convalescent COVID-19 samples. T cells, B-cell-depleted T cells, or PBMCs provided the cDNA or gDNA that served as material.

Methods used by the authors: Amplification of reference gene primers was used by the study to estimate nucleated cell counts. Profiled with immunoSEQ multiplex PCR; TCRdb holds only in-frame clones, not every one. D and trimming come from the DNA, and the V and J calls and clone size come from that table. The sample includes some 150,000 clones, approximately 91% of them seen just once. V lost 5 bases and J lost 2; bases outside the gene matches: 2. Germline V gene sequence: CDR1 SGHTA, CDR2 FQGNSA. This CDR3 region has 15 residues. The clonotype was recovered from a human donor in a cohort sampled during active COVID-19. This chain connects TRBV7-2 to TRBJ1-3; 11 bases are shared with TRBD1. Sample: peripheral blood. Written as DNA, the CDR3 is TGTGCCAGCAGCCGGGGACAGGGGGCTGGAAACACCATATATTTT. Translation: CASSRGQGAGNTIYF.